These 3 T cell receptor beta chains were sequenced from one sample in a study of OX40 agonist ivuxolimab in advanced cancers. Data came from immunoSEQ multiplex PCR; TCRdb stores just in-frame clones and leaves some out. The profile shows about 69,000 clones, roughly 84% of them singletons. The sequenced sample was CD4+ or CD8+ T cells sorted from blood, obtained in a trial of the OX40 agonist ivuxolimab. The source of these receptors is an adult with an advanced solid tumor such as melanoma, head and neck, liver or kidney cancer.

The chain couples TRBV5-6 to TRBJ1-2; D is ambiguous. The CDR3 is made up of 14 amino acids. The V end lost 1 base, the J end lost 4 bases, and 11 bases lay between the germline ends. Germline V CDR1 and CDR2: SGHDT, YYEEEE. CDR3 protein: CASSLLPDPYGYTF. The DNA for the CDR3 is TGTGCCAGCAGCTTGTTACCGGACCCCTATGGCTACACCTTC.

The J gene is TRBJ1-2, the V gene TRBV6-1; D not resolved. Germline V lookup: CDR1 MNHNS, CDR2 SASEGT. The V end was cut by 0 bases, the J end by 8 bases, with 19 bases between. This CDR3 is built from 16 residues. CDR3 residues: CASSEALQWAGGGYTF. The CDR3 DNA reads as TGTGCCAGCAGTGAAGCGCTTCAGTGGGCAGGAGGGGGCTACACCTTC.

CDR3 loop: CASSPTGQGIGSGNTIYF. The CDR3 DNA sequence: TGTGCCAGCTCACCAACGGGACAGGGTATCGGGTCTGGAAACACCATATATTTT. The chain combines TRBV18 with TRBJ1-3, with 9 bases that match TRBD1. From germline, CDR1 is KGHSH and CDR2 LQKENI. CDR3 length: 18 residues. J lost 1 base, V lost 2 bases, and 9 bases had no gene match.